These 11 T cell receptor beta chains originate from one sample sequenced in a study of Graves' ophthalmopathy and Graves' hyperthyroidism. Researchers took RNA transcripts and amplified TCR beta CDR3 regions from them. In the first round, RT-PCR was carried out with HTBI primers, and a multiplex PCR formed the second round. TCRdb ran MiXCR on the multiplex PCR reads and lists one entry per CDR3 protein. This table holds around 1,000,000 distinct CDR3 sequences, 35% to 40% found once. Source material: peripheral blood or thyroid tissue (not recorded which). The source of these receptors is an adult man with Graves' hyperthyroidism.

This clonotype was counted at least ten times. The V call is TRBV7-8, the J call TRBJ1-6; maybe TRBD1 (5 bases). CDR1 is SGHVS, CDR2 FQNEAQ, per germline. The CDR3 contains 15 residues. Trimming left V 5 bases short and J 5 bases short, with 13 bases between. CDR3 nucleotides: TGTGCCAGCAGCGCTAAGGGGTATAATAATTCACCCCTCCACTTT. Residues: CASSAKGYNNSPLHF.

The chain is built from TRBV2 and TRBJ2-7; 7 bases are shared with TRBD2. This CDR3 is 15 amino acids long. Trimming at V came to 8 bases and at J to 2 bases, leaving 12 bases not matched to a gene. Germline assignment: CDR1 SNHLY and CDR2 FYNNEI. CDR3 in DNA: TGTGCCAGCTGGACGGGGGGACTCCCCACCTACGAGCAGTACTTC. Translation gives CASWTGGLPTYEQYF.

This chain links TRBV14 with TRBJ2-5, with no clear D. From germline, CDR1 is SGHDN and CDR2 FVKESK. CDR3 length: 14 amino acids. Trimming cost V 2 bases and J 1 base, with 8 bases left between them. The CDR3 DNA follows: TGTGCCAGCAGCCAACAACGACTCCAAGAGACCCAGTACTTC. Amino acid sequence: CASSQQRLQETQYF.

The V gene is TRBV14, the J gene TRBJ2-7; 7 bases map to TRBD1. J lost 0 bases, V lost 8 bases, and 4 bases had no gene match. The CDR3 totals 13 residues. Per germline, CDR1 SGHDN and CDR2 FVKESK. The CDR3 loop reads CASGQAISYEQYF. The CDR3 DNA is TGTGCCAGCGGACAGGCGATCTCCTACGAGCAGTACTTC.

This chain connects TRBV6-5 to TRBJ2-2, with D possibly TRBD1 on 6 matching bases. This CDR3 spans 15 amino acids. Germline V gives CDR1 MNHEY, CDR2 SVGAGI. The V end was cut by 0 bases, the J end by 4 bases, with 9 bases between. CDR3 region: CASSYSWGRTGELFF. In DNA form, the CDR3 reads TGTGCCAGCAGTTACTCATGGGGGCGCACCGGGGAGCTGTTTTTT.

The CDR3 here is CASSSRAGGDTGELFF. The CDR3 bases are TGTGCCAGCAGCTCCCGAGCGGGAGGCGACACCGGGGAGCTGTTTTTT. The chain uses TRBV7-2 and TRBJ2-2, with 9 positions matching TRBD2. The junction had 6 bases not matched to a gene; V was cut back by 4 bases and J by 3 bases. This CDR3 is built from 16 residues. Germline CDR1 and CDR2: SGHTA and FQGNSA.

The chain has TRBV3-1 and TRBJ2-7; the D call may be TRBD1 or TRBD2 (6 bases each). This CDR3 has 17 amino acids. Trimming pared 0 bases from V and 5 bases from J, leaving 20 bases between. Looked up from germline, CDR1 is LGHDT and CDR2 is YNNKEL (reference sequence). DNA for the CDR3: TGTGCCAGCAGCCAAGATTCGGCGGGACCCCGGGGGCACGAGCAGTACTTC. It codes for CASSQDSAGPRGHEQYF.

The chain recombines TRBV29-1 with TRBJ1-3, with 11 bases matching TRBD1. Germline V lookup: CDR1 SQVTM, CDR2 ANQGSEA. V was clipped by 6 bases and J by 0 bases; unmatched bases: 13. CDR3 length: 18 amino acids. CDR3 protein: CSVAAGTGGTSSGNTIYF. The CDR3, as DNA: TGCAGCGTCGCCGCCGGGACAGGGGGAACGAGCTCTGGAAACACCATATATTTT. Filled out from reference TRBV29-1 and TRBJ1-3, the complete variable domain reads SAVISQKPSRDICQRGTSLTIQCQVDSQVTMMFWYRQQPGQSLTLIATANQGSEATYESGFVIDKFPISRPNLTFSTLTVSNMSPEDSSIYLCSVAAGTGGTSSGNTIYFGEGSWLTVV.

This clonotype was picked up a small number of times. This may come from a read error, since a much larger clone is one base off. V gene TRBV5-1 combines with J gene TRBJ2-5; 10 bases are a match to TRBD2. Germline loops: CDR1 SGHRS, CDR2 YFSETQ. V lost 3 bases and J lost 2; bases outside the gene matches: 7. The CDR3 sequence is 16 residues long. The CDR3 DNA is TGCGCCAGCAGCTCACCATCACTAGCGGGGCAAGAGACCCAGTACTTC. Translating it yields CASSSPSLAGQETQYF.

For this clonotype: At one of its ends the junction is not consistent with the germline gene, which may arise from a read error. V is TRBV7-2 and J is TRBJ1-2; the D gene is possibly TRBD1 (5 bases). This CDR3 has 15 residues. The germline CDR1 and CDR2 sequences are SGHTA and FQGNSA. CDR3 bases: TGTGCCAGCAGTTTAGGCGCGGGGGAGGGCTATGGCTACACCTTC. Translating it yields CASSLGAGEGYGYTF.

V gene TRBV19 combines with J gene TRBJ2-7, with TRBD2 matching over 7 bases. The germline gives CDR1 LNHDA, CDR2 SQIVND (reference sequence). V lost 3 bases, J lost 5 bases, and 10 bases stayed unmatched. CDR3 length: 15 amino acids. The CDR3 region has the DNA TGTGCCAGTAGTATGTCTGGCGGGAGTCCCAACGAGCAGTACTTC. Protein product: CASSMSGGSPNEQYF.